These 14 T cell receptor beta chains share one sample of origin, sequenced in a study of T cell repertoires in cytomegalovirus infection. From the reads, TCRdb called clonotypes with MiXCR, one entry per CDR3 protein. The table lists about 240,000 distinct CDR3 sequences, 6% to 8% of them singletons, with under 7% in the top ten. The sequenced sample was PBMCs. Receptors originate from a human donor in good health (CMV status not recorded). Some clones in this sample may be carry-over from other donors' samples.

This clonotype was seen ten or more times. The chain employs TRBV7-2 and TRBJ2-3; no clear D. The CDR3 sequence is 14 residues long. CDR1 is SGHTA, CDR2 FQGNSA, per germline. Trimming took 3 bases from V and 2 from J, leaving 9 bases between them. The CDR3 here is CASSLEGLTDTQYF. CDR3 nucleotides: TGTGCCAGCAGCTTGGAAGGGCTCACAGATACGCAGTATTTT.

This clonotype was found many times. CDR3 sequence reads: CASRSSGTMTEAFF. In DNA form, the CDR3 reads TGTGCCAGCAGGTCCTCCGGAACTATGACTGAAGCTTTCTTT. This chain uses TRBV28 with TRBJ1-1; D gene unclear. The germline CDR1 and CDR2 sequences are MDHEN and SYDVKM. Trimming removed 6 bases from V and 5 bases from J, with 16 bases in between. This CDR3 comprises 14 residues.

This clonotype has at least ten counts. The V call is TRBV14, the J call TRBJ2-3; TRBD1 might be the D (6 bases). CDR1 is SGHDN, CDR2 FVKESK, per germline. The CDR3 covers 16 residues. Trimming pared 2 bases from V and 6 bases from J, leaving 18 bases between. The CDR3: CASSQTKTGTTDTQYF. DNA for the CDR3: TGTGCCAGCAGCCAAACAAAAACAGGGACGACGGATACGCAGTATTTT. The entire variable domain, with the rest obtained from reference TRBV14 and TRBJ2-3, is as follows: EAGVTQFPSHSVIEKGQTVTLRCDPISGHDNLYWYRRVMGKEIKFLLHFVKESKQDESGMPNNRFLAERTGGTYSTLKVQPAELEDSGVYFCASSQTKTGTTDTQYFGPGTRLTVL.

This clonotype appeared many times. The chain uses TRBV27 and TRBJ2-2; D possibly corresponds to TRBD2 (5 bases). V was trimmed by 5 bases and J by 0 bases, leaving 10 bases between them. CDR1 and CDR2 (germline): MNHEY, SMNVEV (reference sequence). CDR3 length: 15 residues. CDR3 DNA: TGTGCCAGCAGTCAATCCGGGACGAACACCGGGGAGCTGTTTTTT. Translated, it gives CASSQSGTNTGELFF.

There are many counts of this clonotype. This chain uses TRBV6-2 or TRBV6-3 with TRBJ2-1; 9 bases align to TRBD2. Trimming took 2 bases from V and 7 from J; bases not matched to a gene: 9. CDR1 and CDR2 (germline): MNHEY, SVGEGT. This CDR3 spans 16 amino acids. Written as DNA, the CDR3 is TGTGCCAGCAGTTACGGCCTAGCGGGGATGGTGAATGAGCAGTTCTTC. Protein: CASSYGLAGMVNEQFF.

At least ten counts were recorded for this clonotype. The chain couples TRBV29-1 to TRBJ1-5, with 7 nucleotides matching TRBD1. In germline, CDR1 is SQVTM, CDR2 ANQGSEA. The junction had 11 bases not matched to a gene; V was cut back by 4 bases and J by 2 bases. The CDR3 contains 16 residues. The CDR3 DNA follows: TGCAGCGTTGCCCAAGACCCCGACAGGGGCAATCAGCCCCAGCATTTT. Its protein is CSVAQDPDRGNQPQHF.

The chain combines TRBV29-1 with TRBJ1-2; 7 bases align to TRBD1. Trimming at V came to 7 bases and at J to 0 bases, leaving 17 bases not matched to a gene. Germline-derived CDR1 and CDR2 are SQVTM and ANQGSEA. This CDR3 comprises 17 residues. The CDR3 reads CSAERLAGGKANYGYTF. The CDR3 DNA reads as TGCAGCGCGGAGCGGCTGGCAGGGGGGAAAGCTAACTATGGCTACACCTTC.

This clonotype was observed many times. The chain is built from TRBV20-1 and TRBJ2-1, with TRBD1 matching 10 bases. CDR3 size: 14 residues. Trimming cost V 6 bases and J 10 bases; bases outside gene matches: 12. CDR1 DFQATT and CDR2 SNEGSKA come from the germline V gene (reference sequence). The CDR3 nucleotides read TGCAGTGCCCCAGACAGGGGGCTCGATCGGGAGCAGTTCTTC. This translates into CSAPDRGLDREQFF.

Ten or more counts support this clonotype. The chain combines TRBV6-1 with TRBJ2-4, with a weak D call TRBD2 (7 bases). The CDR3 runs to 15 residues. The germline gives CDR1 MNHNS, CDR2 SASEGT. Trimming cost V 8 bases and J 0 bases, with 14 bases left between them. The CDR3: CASWGGREAKNIQYF. As DNA, the CDR3 is TGTGCCAGCTGGGGGGGGCGCGAAGCCAAAAACATTCAGTACTTC.

With regard to this clonotype: A much larger clone differs from this one at a single base, so this may be a read error. V usage is TRBV12-3 or TRBV12-4 and J usage is TRBJ2-5, with 8 positions matching TRBD1. The CDR3 contains 14 residues. Here the CDR3 reads CASSLQGAEEIQYF. In nucleotides, the CDR3 is TGTGCCAGCAGTTTGCAGGGGGCCGAAGAGATCCAGTACTTC.

In this sample, this clonotype turned up many times. This chain uses TRBV12-3 or TRBV12-4 with TRBJ1-1, with TRBD1 matching over 8 bases. V shed 5 bases, J shed 4 bases, and the junction held 6 bases outside the gene matches. This CDR3 is 14 amino acids long. CDR3 coding DNA: TGTGCCAGCAGTGCAACAGGGGGACTCACTGAAGCTTTCTTT. Protein product: CASSATGGLTEAFF.

This clonotype appeared many times. The J gene is TRBJ1-1, the V gene TRBV7-2, with no clear D. The V end lost 5 bases, the J end lost 1 base, and 14 bases lay between the germline ends. Germline V gene sequence: CDR1 SGHTA, CDR2 FQGNSA. The CDR3 is 15 residues long. CDR3 sequence (DNA): TGTGCCAGCAGCCCAACCCAGCAGACGAACACTGAAGCTTTCTTT. This encodes CASSPTQQTNTEAFF.

This clonotype was recorded a few times. The chain combines TRBV20-1 with TRBJ2-5; D is ambiguous. From germline, CDR1 is DFQATT and CDR2 SNEGSKA (reference sequence). Deletions cut 0 bases from V and 4 bases from J, with 12 bases between. This CDR3 spans 14 amino acids. The CDR3 protein is CSARDRIAGETQYF. The CDR3 DNA follows: TGCAGTGCTAGAGATCGAATAGCCGGAGAGACCCAGTACTTC.

This clonotype has at least ten counts. V gene TRBV6-5 combines with J gene TRBJ1-1; no reliable D call. Germline V gives CDR1 MNHEY, CDR2 SVGAGI. Between the trimmed V and J ends, which lost 0 bases and 2 bases, there was a span of 7 bases. There are 14 residues in the CDR3. CDR3 bases: TGTGCCAGCAGTTACTCGACATTCAACACTGAAGCTTTCTTT. This translates into CASSYSTFNTEAFF.